Listed here are 14 T cell receptor beta chains from one sample, sequenced in a study of OX40 agonist ivuxolimab in advanced cancers. Sequenced by immunoSEQ multiplex PCR; TCRdb stores in-frame clones only, minus some. The sample consists of tens of thousands of clones, roughly three quarters of them appearing once. The sequenced sample was CD4+ or CD8+ T cells sorted from blood, obtained in a trial of the OX40 agonist ivuxolimab. The receptor set was obtained from an adult with an advanced solid tumor such as melanoma, head and neck, liver or kidney cancer.

The chain joins TRBV29-1 to TRBJ2-7; 7 nucleotides agree with TRBD1. Losses at the gene ends were 5 bases for V and 3 bases for J; bases not matched to a gene: 4. The CDR3 runs 12 residues. Germline V gene sequence: CDR1 SQVTM, CDR2 ANQGSEA. The CDR3 region has the DNA TGCAGCGTTAGGGACAGAGTCTACGAGCAGTACTTC. As protein: CSVRDRVYEQYF.

This chain links TRBV16 with TRBJ1-3, with D possibly matching TRBD1 (6 bases). Germline CDR1 reads KGHSY; CDR2 reads FQNENV. V shed 0 bases and J shed 1 base, with 10 bases lying between them. The CDR3 runs 16 residues. CDR3 sequence (DNA): TGTGCCAGCAGCCAATCCAATACAGGGTCTGGAAACACCATATATTTT. Protein product: CASSQSNTGSGNTIYF. Filled out from reference TRBV16 and TRBJ1-3, the complete variable domain reads GEEVAQTPKHLVRGEGQKAKLYCAPIKGHSYVFWYQQVLKNEFKFLISFQNENVFDETGMPKERFSAKCLPNSPCSLEIQATKLEDSAVYFCASSQSNTGSGNTIYFGEGSWLTVV.

The chain combines TRBV19 with TRBJ2-2; 7 bases map to TRBD1. CDR3 length: 15 amino acids. Germline V lookup: CDR1 LNHDA, CDR2 SQIVND (reference sequence). The trim removed 5 bases at V and 2 bases at J, leaving 5 bases unmatched. The CDR3: CASSLRTGNTGELFF. The CDR3 DNA is TGTGCCAGTAGTCTTAGGACAGGAAACACCGGGGAGCTGTTTTTT.

J is TRBJ1-2 and V is TRBV6-5; D perhaps matches TRBD1 (6 bases). This CDR3 contains 14 residues. Per germline, CDR1 MNHEY and CDR2 SVGAGI. The V and J ends lost 7 bases and 5 bases respectively, with 17 bases between them. CDR3 amino acids: CASTPSGGRYGYTF. In DNA, the CDR3 is TGTGCCAGCACCCCTTCGGGGGGCAGGTATGGCTACACCTTC.

This rearrangement joins TRBV28 to TRBJ1-5; D is unclear. The CDR3 extends over 15 amino acids. Germline-derived CDR1 and CDR2 are MDHEN and SYDVKM. V dropped 3 bases and J dropped 0 bases, with 9 bases sitting between them. CDR3 DNA: TGTGCCAGCAGTTTCCCAGCTCCTAGCAATCAGCCCCAGCATTTT. Translating it yields CASSFPAPSNQPQHF. Using reference TRBV28 and TRBJ1-5 for the parts outside the CDR3, the full variable domain is DVKVTQSSRYLVKRTGEKVFLECVQDMDHENMFWYRQDPGLGLRLIYFSYDVKMKEKGDIPEGYSVSREKKERFSLILESASTNQTSMYLCASSFPAPSNQPQHFGDGTRLSIL.

The chain recombines TRBV5-6 with TRBJ2-7; D gene uncertain. Germline V gene lookup returns CDR1 SGHDT and CDR2 YYEEEE. With 2 bases removed from V and 6 bases from J, the gap between germline ends came to 24 bases. This CDR3 comprises 17 residues. The CDR3 bases are TGTGCCAGCAGCTTAACCGACCGCGCCTTAGCCGTTAGCGAGCAGTACTTC. Its translation is CASSLTDRALAVSEQYF.

The chain employs TRBV6-5 and TRBJ1-1, with D possibly TRBD1 on 6 matching bases. V was trimmed by 6 bases and J by 6 bases, leaving 14 bases between them. CDR1 is MNHEY and CDR2 is SVGAGI in the germline V gene. The length of the CDR3 is 13 residues. The CDR3 spells CASSPRRGAEAFF. CDR3 DNA sequence: TGTGCCAGCAGCCCCCGAAGGGGGGCTGAAGCTTTCTTT.

The chain couples TRBV11-2 to TRBJ1-2, with D possibly matching TRBD1 (5 bases). This CDR3 has 15 amino acids. CDR1 is SGHAT and CDR2 is FQNNGV in the germline V gene. V was cut by 1 base and J by 2 bases, with 11 bases left in between. CDR3 in DNA: TGTGCCAGCAGCTTAGGGATGGGGACGAACTATGGCTACACCTTC. This gives the protein CASSLGMGTNYGYTF.

The rearrangement links TRBV7-8 to TRBJ1-2; D is possibly TRBD1 (6 bases). The CDR3 loop spans 13 amino acids. From germline, CDR1 is SGHVS and CDR2 FQNEAQ. Trimming cost V 5 bases and J 7 bases, with 14 bases left between them. CDR3 amino acids: CASSGPGQGGYTF. The DNA of the CDR3 is TGTGCCAGCAGCGGACCGGGACAAGGTGGCTACACCTTC.

The chain uses TRBV7-9 and TRBJ1-1; the D gene is possibly TRBD1 (5 bases). The germline V and J ends were trimmed by 3 bases and 5 bases, with 16 bases remaining between them. Germline V CDR1 and CDR2: SEHNR, FQNEAQ (reference sequence). This CDR3 region has 15 residues. The CDR3 region has the DNA TGTGCCAGCAGCTTGGGCGGGGGGAGTAGTACTGAAGCTTTCTTT. Translating it yields CASSLGGGSSTEAFF.

This chain uses TRBV18 with TRBJ2-2; maybe TRBD2 (5 bases). Trimming took off 3 bases at V and 4 bases at J, with 6 bases between the two ends. The V gene's germline CDR1 is KGHSH and CDR2 LQKENI. The CDR3 has 13 amino acids. In DNA form, the CDR3 reads TGTGCCAGCTCACCTCGGGGCACCGGGGAGCTGTTTTTT. Protein: CASSPRGTGELFF.

This sequence joins TRBV7-9 and TRBJ1-2; D gene ambiguous. V was trimmed by 1 base and J by 7 bases, leaving 10 bases between them. CDR1 and CDR2 (germline): SEHNR, FQNEAQ (reference sequence). This CDR3 has 13 amino acids. CDR3 sequence reads: CASSLEGGGGYTF. CDR3 DNA: TGTGCCAGCAGCTTAGAGGGAGGTGGTGGCTACACCTTC. Complete variable domain (other parts from reference TRBV7-9 and TRBJ1-2): DTGVSQNPRHKITKRGQNVTFRCDPISEHNRLYWYRQTLGQGPEFLTYFQNEAQLEKSRLLSDRFSAERPKGSFSTLEIQRTEQGDSAMYLCASSLEGGGGYTFGSGTRLTVV.

This sequence joins TRBV5-4 and TRBJ1-3, with D unresolved. The CDR3 has 16 amino acids. Germline V CDR1 and CDR2: SGHNT, YYREEE (reference sequence). Trimming pared 0 bases from V and 0 bases from J, leaving 10 bases between. CDR3 nucleotide sequence: TGTGCCAGCAGCTTGGCCGGCGCCCGCTCTGGAAACACCATATATTTT. It translates to CASSLAGARSGNTIYF.

V and J are TRBV5-6 and TRBJ2-5, with unresolved D. The CDR3 has 15 amino acids. V dropped 0 bases and J dropped 1 base, with 10 bases sitting between them. CDR1 and CDR2 (germline): SGHDT, YYEEEE. The CDR3 DNA reads TGTGCCAGCAGCTTGGGCCTAACATCCCAAGAGACCCAGTACTTC. Protein product: CASSLGLTSQETQYF.